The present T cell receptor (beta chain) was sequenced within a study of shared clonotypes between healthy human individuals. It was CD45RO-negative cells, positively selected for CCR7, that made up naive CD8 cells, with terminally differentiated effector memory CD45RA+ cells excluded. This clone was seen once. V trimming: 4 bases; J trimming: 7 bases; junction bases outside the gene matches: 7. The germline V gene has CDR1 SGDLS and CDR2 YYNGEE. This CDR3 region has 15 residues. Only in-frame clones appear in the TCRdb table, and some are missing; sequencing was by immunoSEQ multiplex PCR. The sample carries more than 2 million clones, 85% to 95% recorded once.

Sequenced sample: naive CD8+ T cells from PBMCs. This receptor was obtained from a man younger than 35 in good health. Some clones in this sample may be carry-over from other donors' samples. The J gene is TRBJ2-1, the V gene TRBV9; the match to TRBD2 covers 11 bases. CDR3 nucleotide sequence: TGTGCCAGCAGCCTTCTAGCGGGAGGCATGAATGAGCAGTTCTTC. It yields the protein CASSLLAGGMNEQFF.